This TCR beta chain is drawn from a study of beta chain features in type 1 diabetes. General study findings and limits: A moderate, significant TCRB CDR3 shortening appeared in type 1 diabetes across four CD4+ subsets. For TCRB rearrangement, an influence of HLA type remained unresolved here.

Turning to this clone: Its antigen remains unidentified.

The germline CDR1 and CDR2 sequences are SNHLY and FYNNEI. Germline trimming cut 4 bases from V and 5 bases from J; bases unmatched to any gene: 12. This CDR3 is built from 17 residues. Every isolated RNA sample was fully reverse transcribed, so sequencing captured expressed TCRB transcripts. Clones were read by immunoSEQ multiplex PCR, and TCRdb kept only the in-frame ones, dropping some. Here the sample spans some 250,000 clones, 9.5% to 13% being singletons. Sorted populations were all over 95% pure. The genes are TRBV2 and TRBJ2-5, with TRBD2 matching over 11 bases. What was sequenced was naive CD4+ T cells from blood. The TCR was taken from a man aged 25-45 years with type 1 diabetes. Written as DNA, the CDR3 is TGTGCCAGCAGTGGTGGGATAGCGGGGGGGCAGTACGAGACCCAGTACTTC. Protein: CASSGGIAGGQYETQYF.